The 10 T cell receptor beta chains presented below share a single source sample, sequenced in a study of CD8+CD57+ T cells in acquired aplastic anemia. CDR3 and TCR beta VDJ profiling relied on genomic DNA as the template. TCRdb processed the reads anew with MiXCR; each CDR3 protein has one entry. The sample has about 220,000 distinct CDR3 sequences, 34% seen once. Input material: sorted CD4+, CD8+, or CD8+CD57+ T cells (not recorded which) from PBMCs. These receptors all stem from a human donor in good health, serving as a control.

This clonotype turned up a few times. The CDR3: CASSLGYGTGEQFF. The CDR3 coding sequence is TGTGCCAGCAGCTTAGGGTATGGGACAGGTGAGCAGTTCTTC. This sequence joins TRBV7-2 and TRBJ2-1, with 8 bases fitting TRBD1. The CDR3 has 14 residues. Unmatched junction bases numbered 5, after V lost 1 base and J lost 9 bases. CDR1 and CDR2 from the germline V gene are SGHTA and FQGNSA.

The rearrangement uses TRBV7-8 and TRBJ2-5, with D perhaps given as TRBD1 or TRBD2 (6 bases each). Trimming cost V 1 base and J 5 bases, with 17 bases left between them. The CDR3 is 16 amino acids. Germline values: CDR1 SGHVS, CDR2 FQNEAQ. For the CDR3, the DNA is TGTGCCAGCAGCTTAGTCGTGGGGGGCGTACGGGAGACCCAGTACTTC. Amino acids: CASSLVVGGVRETQYF.

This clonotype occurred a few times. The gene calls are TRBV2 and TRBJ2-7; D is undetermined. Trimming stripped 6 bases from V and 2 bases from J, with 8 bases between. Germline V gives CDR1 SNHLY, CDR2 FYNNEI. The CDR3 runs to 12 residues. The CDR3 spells CASRVGTYEQYF. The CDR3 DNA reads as TGTGCCAGCAGGGTAGGGACCTACGAGCAGTACTTC. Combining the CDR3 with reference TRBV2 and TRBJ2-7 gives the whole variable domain EPEVTQTPSHQVTQMGQEVILRCVPISNHLYFYWYRQILGQKVEFLVSFYNNEISEKSEIFDDQFSVERPDGSNFTLKIRSTKLEDSAMYFCASRVGTYEQYFGPGTRLTVT.

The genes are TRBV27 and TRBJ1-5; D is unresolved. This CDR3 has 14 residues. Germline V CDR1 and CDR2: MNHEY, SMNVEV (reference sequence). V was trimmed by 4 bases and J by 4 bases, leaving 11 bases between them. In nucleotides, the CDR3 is TGTGCCAGCAGTTATGGTTACCGAAATCAGCCCCAGCATTTT. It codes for CASSYGYRNQPQHF.

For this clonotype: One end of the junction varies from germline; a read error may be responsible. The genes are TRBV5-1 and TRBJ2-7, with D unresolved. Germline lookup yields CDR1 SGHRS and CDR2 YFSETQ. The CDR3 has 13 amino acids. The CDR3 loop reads CASSIESSYERYF. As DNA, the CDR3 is TGCGCCAGCAGCATAGAGAGCTCCTACGAGCGGTACTTC.

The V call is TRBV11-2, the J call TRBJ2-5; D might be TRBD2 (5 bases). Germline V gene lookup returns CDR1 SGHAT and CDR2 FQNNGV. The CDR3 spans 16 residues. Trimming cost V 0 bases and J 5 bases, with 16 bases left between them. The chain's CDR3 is CASSLDRDWASETQYF. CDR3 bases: TGTGCCAGCAGCTTAGACCGGGATTGGGCTTCGGAGACCCAGTACTTC.

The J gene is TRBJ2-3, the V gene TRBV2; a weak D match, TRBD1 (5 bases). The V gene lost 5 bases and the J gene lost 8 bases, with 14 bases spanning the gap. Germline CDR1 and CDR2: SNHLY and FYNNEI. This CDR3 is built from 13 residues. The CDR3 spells CASSKLQGGTQYF. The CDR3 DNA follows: TGTGCCAGCAGTAAACTCCAGGGCGGTACGCAGTATTTT.

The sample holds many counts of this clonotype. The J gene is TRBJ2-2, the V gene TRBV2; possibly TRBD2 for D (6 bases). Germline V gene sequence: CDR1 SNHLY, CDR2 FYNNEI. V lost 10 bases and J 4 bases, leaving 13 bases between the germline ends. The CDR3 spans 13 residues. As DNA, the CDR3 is TGTGCCACCCGGAGGGATGGCACCGGGGAGCTGTTTTTT. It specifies CATRRDGTGELFF.

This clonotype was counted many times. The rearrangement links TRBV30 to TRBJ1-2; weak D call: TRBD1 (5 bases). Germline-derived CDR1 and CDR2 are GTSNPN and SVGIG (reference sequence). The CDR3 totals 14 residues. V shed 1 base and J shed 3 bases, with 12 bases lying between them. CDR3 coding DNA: TGTGCCTGGAGTGCGATTAGACAGCACTATGGCTACACCTTC. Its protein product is CAWSAIRQHYGYTF.

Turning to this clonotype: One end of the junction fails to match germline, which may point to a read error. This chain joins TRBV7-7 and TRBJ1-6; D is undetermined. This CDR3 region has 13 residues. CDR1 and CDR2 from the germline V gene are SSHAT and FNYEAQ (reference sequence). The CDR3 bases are TGTGCTAGCAGCTTAGCGACCGGTTCACCCCTCCACTTT. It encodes CASSLATGSPLHF.